This T cell receptor beta chain stems from a study of T cell responses to AZD1222 COVID-19 vaccine. Sequencing was performed with immunoSEQ multiplex PCR; in TCRdb, only in-frame clones are kept and a portion is missing. The sample consists of about 140,000 clones, 90% of them appearing once. Overall study results and limits: Repertoires were obtained solely post-peak T cell response. Donors, mostly white British, included more females; clonal diversity was possibly underestimated.

Turning to this clone: Its matching antigen is unknown.

V was shortened by 0 bases and J by 2 bases, with 9 bases between the two germline ends. This CDR3 is built from 15 residues. Germline V gene lookup returns CDR1 LGHDT and CDR2 YNNKEL (reference sequence). The sample in question was peripheral blood, obtained on day 0 of AZD1222 vaccination. The sequence came from an adult in good health. The gene calls are TRBV3-1 (or the pseudogene TRBV3-2) and TRBJ2-3; D may be TRBD1 (5 bases). DNA of the CDR3: TGTGCCAGCAGCCAAGAGGGGCGAGCCACAGATACGCAGTATTTT. This translates into CASSQEGRATDTQYF.